Below are 30 T cell receptor beta chains sequenced from a single sample in a study of blood T cell dynamics during melanoma immunotherapy. Libraries were prepared by immunoSEQ multiplex PCR; TCRdb keeps only in-frame clonotypes and omits some of them. The sample contains about 10,000 clones, 86% of which appear only once. Time point in this sample: pre-treatment baseline. The source material was blood, sampled from a patient treated with checkpoint blockade. Receptors originate from a human donor with melanoma.

This rearrangement joins TRBV5-1 to TRBJ1-3; perhaps TRBD1 as D (5 bases). The CDR3 totals 15 residues. Trimming cost V 4 bases and J 3 bases, with 14 bases left between them. CDR1 and CDR2 (germline): SGHRS, YFSETQ. The CDR3 spells CASSRNPDSGNTIYF. CDR3 nucleotide sequence: TGCGCCAGCAGCCGGAACCCCGACAGTGGAAACACCATATATTTT.

The V gene is TRBV7-2, the J gene TRBJ2-1; D may be TRBD1 (5 bases). This CDR3 spans 15 amino acids. Germline assignment: CDR1 SGHTA and CDR2 FQGNSA. Trimming removed 0 bases at V and 0 bases at J, with 6 bases between. In DNA form, the CDR3 reads TGTGCCAGCAGCTTAGCCAGGGCCTCCTACAATGAGCAGTTCTTC. This gives the protein CASSLARASYNEQFF.

This chain uses TRBV4-1 with TRBJ2-5; possibly TRBD1 for D (5 bases). The germline gives CDR1 MGHRA, CDR2 YSYEKL. Trimming took 0 bases from V and 1 from J, leaving 6 bases between them. The CDR3 contains 14 residues. Here the CDR3 DNA reads TGCGCCAGCAGCCAAGACAGGGCCCAAGAGACCCAGTACTTC. This codes for CASSQDRAQETQYF.

The chain links TRBV7-2 to TRBJ2-4, with 9 positions matching TRBD1. This CDR3 has 18 residues. After removal of 5 bases from V and 0 bases from J, the junction contained 11 bases not matched to a gene. CDR1 SGHTA and CDR2 FQGNSA come from the germline V gene. The CDR3 sequence is CASSPRDREILAKNIQYF. The CDR3 bases are TGTGCCAGCAGCCCCCGGGACAGGGAAATCTTAGCCAAAAACATTCAGTACTTC.

The table lists this clone with a few counts. V gene TRBV7-6 combines with J gene TRBJ2-7; D is undetermined. This CDR3 comprises 14 residues. Per germline, CDR1 SGHVS and CDR2 FNYEAQ. Trimming took off 4 bases at V and 0 bases at J, with 10 bases between the two ends. This chain's CDR3 is CASSSVPGSYEQYF. The DNA for the CDR3 is TGTGCCAGCAGCTCCGTTCCGGGCTCCTACGAGCAGTACTTC.

The rearrangement links TRBV5-4 to TRBJ2-2; maybe TRBD1 (5 bases). The CDR3 spans 12 residues. Germline CDR1 reads SGHNT; CDR2 reads YYREEE (reference sequence). With 5 bases removed from V and 6 bases from J, the gap between germline ends came to 8 bases. The CDR3, as DNA: TGTGCCAGCAGTCGGACACCCGGGGAGCTGTTTTTT. This codes for CASSRTPGELFF.

The chain recombines TRBV19 with TRBJ2-7; D is unclear. Germline lookup yields CDR1 LNHDA and CDR2 SQIVND (reference sequence). There are 13 residues in the CDR3. V gave up 5 bases and J gave up 4 bases, with 12 bases separating them. CDR3 sequence (DNA): TGTGCCAGTAGTCCAGGTAGAACTTACGAGCAGTACTTC. Translated, it gives CASSPGRTYEQYF.

This CDR3 is CASSLGGTLTYEQYF. The CDR3 nucleotides are TGCGCCAGCAGCTTGGGAGGGACCCTAACCTACGAGCAGTACTTC. The chain combines TRBV5-1 with TRBJ2-7; D could derive from TRBD1 or TRBD2 (5 bases each). CDR1 and CDR2 from the germline V gene are SGHRS and YFSETQ. Trimming stripped 0 bases from V and 2 bases from J, with 12 bases between. The CDR3 runs 15 residues.

The V and J genes are TRBV7-9 and TRBJ1-1; D might be TRBD1 (5 bases). V was trimmed by 5 bases and J by 6 bases, leaving 16 bases between them. Germline CDR1 reads SEHNR; CDR2 reads FQNEAQ (reference sequence). This CDR3 is built from 14 residues. CDR3 sequence (DNA): TGTGCCAGCAGCCCCTGGGGGTCGGGGGCTGAAGCTTTCTTT. Encoded protein: CASSPWGSGAEAFF.

This rearrangement joins TRBV10-3 to TRBJ2-7; TRBD1 matches 10 bases. The germline gives CDR1 ENHRY, CDR2 SYGVKD. J lost 7 bases, V lost 6 bases, and 15 bases had no gene match. This CDR3 has 16 residues. This chain's CDR3 is CAISHFSGTGEQEQYF. Written as DNA, the CDR3 is TGTGCCATCAGCCATTTTTCCGGGACAGGGGAGCAAGAGCAGTACTTC.

V usage is TRBV6-5 and J usage is TRBJ2-7; D is ambiguous. Looked up from germline, CDR1 is MNHEY and CDR2 is SVGAGI. V was cut by 8 bases and J by 2 bases, with 13 bases left in between. The CDR3 consists of 13 residues. The DNA of the CDR3 is TGTGCCAGCCGTAGAGTCAATCCCTACGAGCAGTACTTC. This sequence encodes CASRRVNPYEQYF.

The V call is TRBV7-9, the J call TRBJ1-6; 8 bases match TRBD1. V was pared by 1 base and J by 7 bases, with 6 bases of the junction left unmatched. The CDR3 is 16 residues long. Germline assignment: CDR1 SEHNR and CDR2 FQNEAQ (reference sequence). CDR3 amino acids: CASSLGGTGYNSPLHF. CDR3 in DNA: TGTGCCAGCAGCTTAGGTGGGACAGGTTACAATTCACCCCTCCACTTT. The variable domain in full, with the rest retrieved from reference TRBV7-9 and TRBJ1-6, is DTGVSQNPRHKITKRGQNVTFRCDPISEHNRLYWYRQTLGQGPEFLTYFQNEAQLEKSRLLSDRFSAERPKGSFSTLEIQRTEQGDSAMYLCASSLGGTGYNSPLHFGNGTRLTVT.

V usage is TRBV7-2 and J usage is TRBJ1-2, with 10 bases lining up with TRBD1. The CDR3 length is 15 residues. J lost 8 bases, V lost 5 bases, and 11 bases had no gene match. Germline CDR1 and CDR2: SGHTA and FQGNSA. In nucleotides, the CDR3 is TGTGCCAGCAGCCCAATAACCGGGACAGGGGTCGGCTACACCTTC. This translates into CASSPITGTGVGYTF.

The chain combines TRBV30 with TRBJ1-5; the match to TRBD1 covers 8 bases. V was clipped by 0 bases and J by 8 bases; unmatched bases: 15. CDR3 length equals 17 residues. CDR1 and CDR2 (germline): GTSNPN, SVGIG (reference sequence). The CDR3 sequence: CAWSVLKDRDPPKPQHF. DNA for the CDR3: TGTGCCTGGAGTGTACTGAAGGACAGGGACCCCCCCAAGCCCCAGCATTTT.

This rearrangement joins TRBV18 to TRBJ1-1; maybe TRBD1 (5 bases). Germline assignment: CDR1 KGHSH and CDR2 LQKENI. CDR3 size: 12 residues. The V end was cut by 3 bases, the J end by 6 bases, with 8 bases between. CDR3 residues: CASSPDSAEAFF. CDR3 bases: TGTGCCAGCTCACCCGACAGCGCTGAAGCTTTCTTT.

V gene TRBV28 combines with J gene TRBJ2-2; D may be TRBD1 (6 bases). The CDR3 runs 13 residues. V lost 5 bases and J 3 bases, leaving 7 bases between the germline ends. Germline loops: CDR1 MDHEN, CDR2 SYDVKM. CDR3 DNA sequence: TGTGCCAGCAGTCGGACAGACACCGGGGAGCTGTTTTTT. Its translation: CASSRTDTGELFF.

The chain recombines TRBV7-9 with TRBJ1-3; D possibly corresponds to TRBD1 (5 bases). V lost 1 base and J 2 bases, leaving 9 bases between the germline ends. The CDR3 is 15 residues long. The germline CDR1 and CDR2 sequences are SEHNR and FQNEAQ (reference sequence). The CDR3 region has the DNA TGTGCCAGCAGCTTAGGGGGCACTACTGGAAACACCATATATTTT. Protein product: CASSLGGTTGNTIYF.

A few counts support this clone. The chain carries TRBV11-2 and TRBJ1-1; D not resolved. This CDR3 is 15 amino acids long. CDR1 and CDR2 from the germline V gene are SGHAT and FQNNGV. Trimming removed 0 bases at V and 1 base at J, with 9 bases between. In DNA, the CDR3 is TGTGCCAGCAGCTTAGAAAGCACAGCGAACACTGAAGCTTTCTTT. It codes for CASSLESTANTEAFF. Complete variable domain (other parts from reference TRBV11-2 and TRBJ1-1): EAGVAQSPRYKIIEKRQSVAFWCNPISGHATLYWYQQILGQGPKLLIQFQNNGVVDDSQLPKDRFSAERLKGVDSTLKIQPAKLEDSAVYLCASSLESTANTEAFFGQGTRLTVV.

The rearrangement joins TRBV28 to TRBJ1-3; the match to TRBD1 covers 7 bases. Losses at the gene ends were 5 bases for V and 2 bases for J; bases not matched to a gene: 6. Germline CDR1 reads MDHEN; CDR2 reads SYDVKM. The CDR3 sequence is 15 residues long. The CDR3 region is CASSPPTGTGNTIYF. The CDR3 DNA reads as TGTGCCAGCAGTCCGCCGACAGGGACTGGAAACACCATATATTTT.

This chain links TRBV7-9 with TRBJ1-1; 7 positions match TRBD1. Trimming took 5 bases from V and 3 from J; bases not matched to a gene: 9. The germline V gene has CDR1 SEHNR and CDR2 FQNEAQ (reference sequence). CDR3 length: 15 residues. CDR3: CASSPRGQQDTEAFF. The DNA for the CDR3 is TGTGCCAGCAGCCCGAGGGGACAGCAGGACACTGAAGCTTTCTTT.

This sequence joins TRBV27 and TRBJ2-3; 8 bases are shared with TRBD2. V lost 6 bases and J lost 3; bases outside the gene matches: 8. The CDR3 is made up of 15 amino acids. Germline CDR1 MNHEY, CDR2 SMNVEV (reference sequence). The CDR3 loop is CASSQAVAGTDTQYF. As DNA, the CDR3 is TGTGCCAGCAGCCAAGCTGTAGCGGGGACAGATACGCAGTATTTT.

The genes are TRBV7-8 and TRBJ2-6; TRBD1 matches 7 bases. V shed 2 bases, J shed 3 bases, and the junction held 4 bases outside the gene matches. Germline V lookup: CDR1 SGHVS, CDR2 FQNEAQ. CDR3 length: 16 amino acids. The CDR3, as DNA: TGTGCCAGCAGCTTATCCACAGGGGTTGGGGCCAACGTCCTGACTTTC. Residues: CASSLSTGVGANVLTF.

Within the sample, this clone is hyperexpanded. CDR3 DNA: TGTGCCAGCAGCTTGGACACCTTTGAGGAGACCCAGTACTTC. Its protein product is CASSLDTFEETQYF. J is TRBJ2-5 and V is TRBV7-9; tentative D call: TRBD1 (5 bases). The V gene lost 3 bases and the J gene lost 5 bases, with 13 bases spanning the gap. The CDR3 runs 14 residues. Germline loops: CDR1 SEHNR, CDR2 FQNEAQ (reference sequence).

The J gene is TRBJ2-4, the V gene TRBV15; possible D gene TRBD1, 5 bases. V lost 5 bases, J lost 0 bases, and 20 bases lay in between. Germline V gives CDR1 LNHNV, CDR2 YYDKDF (reference sequence). The CDR3 sequence is 18 residues long. The DNA of the CDR3 is TGTGCCACCAGCGGTCATCAGACAGCCATACTAGCCAAAAACATTCAGTACTTC. Translated: CATSGHQTAILAKNIQYF. Supplemented by reference TRBV15 and TRBJ2-4, the full variable domain reads DAMVIQNPRYQVTQFGKPVTLSCSQTLNHNVMYWYQQKSSQAPKLLFHYYDKDFNNEADTPDNFQSRRPNTSFCFLDIRSPGLGDTAMYLCATSGHQTAILAKNIQYFGAGTRLSVL.

By share of the sample, this clone is hyperexpanded. This sequence joins TRBV7-8 and TRBJ1-3; possible D gene TRBD1, 5 bases. This CDR3 spans 15 amino acids. V lost 3 bases, J lost 3 bases, and 12 bases lay in between. Germline loops: CDR1 SGHVS, CDR2 FQNEAQ. In DNA form, the CDR3 reads TGTGCCAGCAGCTTGGGGACGTGGTTTGGAAACACCATATATTTT. Translating it yields CASSLGTWFGNTIYF.

In nucleotides, the CDR3 is TGTGCCAGCTCATCGGGACAGCACAATGAGCAGTTCTTC. This codes for CASSSGQHNEQFF. This chain joins TRBV18 and TRBJ2-1; 7 bases are a match to TRBD1. The CDR3 totals 13 residues. The germline V gene encodes CDR1 KGHSH and CDR2 LQKENI. V lost 5 bases, J lost 5 bases, and 3 bases stayed unmatched. The whole variable domain, remainder taken from reference TRBV18 and TRBJ2-1, is NAGVMQNPRHLVRRRGQEARLRCSPMKGHSHVYWYRQLPEEGLKFMVYLQKENIIDESGMPKERFSAEFPKEGPSILRIQQVVRGDSAAYFCASSSGQHNEQFFGPGTRLTVL.

The rearrangement links TRBV19 to TRBJ1-6; D ambiguous. CDR1 LNHDA and CDR2 SQIVND come from the germline V gene (reference sequence). The CDR3 runs 16 residues. V was cut by 3 bases and J by 0 bases, with 9 bases left in between. CDR3 coding DNA: TGTGCCAGTAGTATTTTTATCAGCTCCTATAATTCACCCCTCCACTTT. It is translated as CASSIFISSYNSPLHF. The complete variable domain, with remaining parts taken from reference TRBV19 and TRBJ1-6, reads DGGITQSPKYLFRKEGQNVTLSCEQNLNHDAMYWYRQDPGQGLRLIYYSQIVNDFQKGDIAEGYSVSREKKESFPLTVTSAQKNPTAFYLCASSIFISSYNSPLHFGNGTRLTVT.

The chain links TRBV29-1 to TRBJ1-4, with 8 bases that match TRBD1. The CDR3 is 14 amino acids. Germline-derived CDR1 and CDR2 are SQVTM and ANQGSEA. J lost 7 bases, V lost 6 bases, and 10 bases had no gene match. The CDR3 DNA is TGCAGCGTCCAGAGGACAGGGTTAGGTGAAAAACTGTTTTTT. Protein: CSVQRTGLGEKLFF.

This clone was picked up one time. The genes are TRBV5-1 and TRBJ1-6; D might be TRBD1 (5 bases). V gave up 4 bases and J gave up 2 bases, with 13 bases separating them. This CDR3 is built from 16 residues. Germline CDR1 reads SGHRS; CDR2 reads YFSETQ. This CDR3 is CASSNPQGPYNSPLHF. In DNA, the CDR3 is TGCGCCAGCAGCAACCCGCAGGGCCCCTATAATTCACCCCTCCACTTT.

This chain uses TRBV13 with TRBJ2-7; no reliable D call. This CDR3 region has 12 residues. CDR1 and CDR2 from the germline V gene are PRHDT and FYEKMQ (reference sequence). V shed 1 base and J shed 4 bases, with 5 bases lying between them. The CDR3 DNA sequence: TGTGCCAGCAGCTTAGCCCCATACGAGCAGTACTTC. Translated, it gives CASSLAPYEQYF.